One and the same sample provided the 19 T cell receptor beta chains below, sequenced in a study of T cell changes during pregnancy in multiple sclerosis. Sequencing was performed with immunoSEQ multiplex PCR; in TCRdb, only in-frame clones are kept and a portion is missing. The top ten clones hold more than 1.5% of a sample with approximately 97,000 clones, about nine tenths of them seen once. Specimen: peripheral blood, collected after pregnancy. These receptors all come from a female donor in good health, enrolled as a control in a pregnancy study.

This chain joins TRBV7-9 and TRBJ2-5, with a possible D match to TRBD2 (5 bases). Germline CDR1 and CDR2: SEHNR and FQNEAQ (reference sequence). Trimming removed 5 bases at V and 5 bases at J, with 15 bases between. This CDR3 contains 14 residues. CDR3 DNA: TGTGCCAGCAGCCTAGACCGCGGCGGGGAGACCCAGTACTTC. It specifies CASSLDRGGETQYF.

The chain carries TRBV30 and TRBJ1-1, with 7 bases aligning to TRBD1. This CDR3 contains 12 residues. V lost 4 bases, J lost 2 bases, and 1 base stayed unmatched. Germline assignment: CDR1 GTSNPN and CDR2 SVGIG (reference sequence). The CDR3 sequence is CAWNRGNTEAFF. CDR3 nucleotide sequence: TGTGCCTGGAACAGGGGAAACACTGAAGCTTTCTTT.

J is TRBJ2-5 and V is TRBV11-2; D perhaps matches TRBD1 (5 bases). CDR3 length: 13 amino acids. V was clipped by 7 bases and J by 2 bases, with 11 bases between them. Germline assignment: CDR1 SGHAT and CDR2 FQNNGV. This CDR3 reads CASTRTRQETQYF. In DNA form, the CDR3 reads TGTGCCAGCACACGGACAAGACAAGAGACCCAGTACTTC. Complete variable domain (other parts from reference TRBV11-2 and TRBJ2-5): EAGVAQSPRYKIIEKRQSVAFWCNPISGHATLYWYQQILGQGPKLLIQFQNNGVVDDSQLPKDRFSAERLKGVDSTLKIQPAKLEDSAVYLCASTRTRQETQYFGPGTRLLVL.

This clone has only one observation. J is TRBJ1-4 and V is TRBV28; D may be TRBD1 (5 bases). The CDR3 loop spans 15 amino acids. Deletions cut 3 bases from V and 2 bases from J, with 10 bases between. CDR1 is MDHEN and CDR2 is SYDVKM in the germline V gene. The chain's CDR3 is CASSFDGGTNEKLFF. The CDR3 DNA reads as TGTGCCAGCAGTTTCGATGGGGGGACTAATGAAAAACTGTTTTTT.

This chain joins TRBV6-1 and TRBJ1-5; D is undetermined. V lost 2 bases and J lost 5, with 7 bases in between. Germline V gene sequence: CDR1 MNHNS, CDR2 SASEGT. The CDR3 loop spans 13 amino acids. CDR3 sequence (DNA): TGTGCCAGCAGTGAACTGAGGGATCAGCCCCAGCATTTT. As protein: CASSELRDQPQHF.

This chain connects TRBV30 to TRBJ1-5, with 8 bases identical to TRBD1. V trimming: 3 bases; J trimming: 6 bases; junction bases outside the gene matches: 4. The CDR3 is made up of 13 amino acids. Germline V gives CDR1 GTSNPN, CDR2 SVGIG (reference sequence). The chain's CDR3 is CAWRDREGQPQHF. The DNA for the CDR3 is TGTGCCTGGAGGGACAGGGAGGGTCAGCCCCAGCATTTT.

The V and J genes are TRBV9 and TRBJ2-3, with TRBD2 matching 7 bases. Losses at the gene ends were 4 bases for V and 0 bases for J; bases not matched to a gene: 5. Germline V CDR1 and CDR2: SGDLS, YYNGEE. The CDR3 runs to 15 residues. DNA of the CDR3: TGTGCCAGCAGCAGAGGGCGGGGGAGCACAGATACGCAGTATTTT. Translating it yields CASSRGRGSTDTQYF.

Only a few counts were recorded for this clone. V gene TRBV19 combines with J gene TRBJ1-1, with TRBD1 matching 9 bases. The length of the CDR3 is 13 residues. Unmatched junction bases numbered 6, after V lost 9 bases and J lost 4 bases. Germline CDR1 is LNHDA and CDR2 is SQIVND (reference sequence). The CDR3 sequence is CASSDRGVTEAFF. In DNA, the CDR3 is TGTGCCAGCTCGGACAGGGGCGTCACTGAAGCTTTCTTT. Together with reference TRBV19 and TRBJ1-1, the CDR3 gives the full variable domain: DGGITQSPKYLFRKEGQNVTLSCEQNLNHDAMYWYRQDPGQGLRLIYYSQIVNDFQKGDIAEGYSVSREKKESFPLTVTSAQKNPTAFYLCASSDRGVTEAFFGQGTRLTVV.

The V gene is TRBV2, the J gene TRBJ2-2, with 11 bases identical to TRBD2. From germline, CDR1 is SNHLY and CDR2 FYNNEI. With 4 bases clipped from V and 6 bases from J, the junction kept 4 bases outside the gene matches. There are 15 residues in the CDR3. The CDR3 DNA sequence: TGTGCCAGCAGTGGGGTAGCGGGGGGGCCCGGGGAGCTGTTTTTT. Protein product: CASSGVAGGPGELFF.

The genes are TRBV27 and TRBJ1-1, with 7 bases aligning to TRBD1. This CDR3 spans 16 amino acids. V lost 4 bases and J lost 0; bases outside the gene matches: 8. Germline-derived CDR1 and CDR2 are MNHEY and SMNVEV (reference sequence). CDR3 protein: CASSSSQGNMNTEAFF. CDR3 DNA sequence: TGTGCCAGCAGTTCTTCACAGGGGAACATGAACACTGAAGCTTTCTTT.

The rearrangement uses TRBV29-1 and TRBJ2-5; TRBD1 aligns across 7 bases. The V gene end was trimmed by 4 bases and the J gene end by 4 bases; junction bases not matched to a gene: 12. This CDR3 region has 15 residues. CDR1 and CDR2 from the germline V gene are SQVTM and ANQGSEA. The CDR3, as DNA: TGCAGCGTTGGAGTGGCAGGGGGTTGGAGAGAGACCCAGTACTTC. It codes for CSVGVAGGWRETQYF.

The V call is TRBV18, the J call TRBJ2-1; tentative D call: TRBD1 (5 bases). Per the germline V gene, CDR1 is KGHSH and CDR2 is LQKENI. The CDR3 is 14 amino acids. V was trimmed by 6 bases and J by 9 bases, leaving 18 bases between them. The CDR3 DNA is TGTGCCAGCTCGAGACTCGGACAATCCGGTGAGCAGTTCTTC. Translated: CASSRLGQSGEQFF.

This clone occurred once. The chain joins TRBV4-2 to TRBJ2-2, with D possibly matching TRBD2 (5 bases). Trimming cost V 0 bases and J 3 bases, with 11 bases left between them. The V gene's germline CDR1 is LGHNA and CDR2 YNFKEQ. The CDR3 is 16 amino acids. CDR3 sequence (DNA): TGTGCCAGCAGCCAAGAACCCACTAGTCACACCGGGGAGCTGTTTTTT. This gives the protein CASSQEPTSHTGELFF.

This chain uses TRBV7-9 with TRBJ2-1, with 10 nucleotides matching TRBD1. This CDR3 comprises 14 residues. CDR1 is SEHNR, CDR2 FQNEAQ, per germline (reference sequence). The J segment lost 12 bases and the V segment lost 3 bases, leaving 8 bases of the junction unmatched. CDR3 sequence: CASSFGQGGGRQFF. The CDR3 coding sequence is TGTGCCAGCAGCTTCGGACAGGGGGGGGGAAGGCAGTTCTTC.

The chain recombines TRBV7-9 with TRBJ2-5; D is perhaps TRBD1 (6 bases). The DNA matches TRBJ2-7 better at its end, which makes the J call doubtful. The CDR3 spans 15 residues. Germline V gene data show CDR1 as SEHNR and CDR2 as FQNEAQ (reference sequence). CDR3 residues: CASSLAQGIPYEQYF. CDR3 nucleotides: TGTGCCAGCAGCTTAGCACAGGGAATTCCCTACGAGCAGTACTTC.

This clone was observed a handful of times. V usage is TRBV18 and J usage is TRBJ1-2; D remains ambiguous. The CDR3 has 12 amino acids. The germline V and J ends were trimmed by 4 bases and 7 bases, with 10 bases remaining between them. The germline V gene encodes CDR1 KGHSH and CDR2 LQKENI. DNA of the CDR3: TGTGCCAGCTCACTTGGTGGAGGTGGCTACACCTTC. Translation gives CASSLGGGGYTF.

This sequence joins TRBV29-1 and TRBJ2-7, with D possibly being TRBD1 (6 bases). This CDR3 contains 12 residues. The V end lost 4 bases, the J end lost 3 bases, and 10 bases lay between the germline ends. Germline CDR1 and CDR2: SQVTM and ANQGSEA. CDR3 region: CSVVPGDYEQYF. The CDR3 region has the DNA TGCAGCGTTGTCCCAGGGGACTACGAGCAGTACTTC.

V usage is TRBV7-2 and J usage is TRBJ1-3; no clear D. V was clipped by 5 bases and J by 2 bases, with 13 bases between them. From germline, CDR1 is SGHTA and CDR2 FQGNSA. This CDR3 is built from 15 residues. CDR3: CASSPGEITGNTIYF. CDR3 DNA: TGTGCCAGCAGCCCCGGAGAGATAACTGGAAACACCATATATTTT.

This clone was recorded only once. The chain is built from TRBV12-5 and TRBJ2-7, with a weak D call TRBD1 (6 bases). Germline V gives CDR1 LGHNT, CDR2 FRNRAP. V gave up 6 bases and J gave up 6 bases, with 15 bases separating them. This CDR3 is built from 13 residues. CDR3 DNA: TGTGCTAGTGGGGACAGACTTGGTAGCGAGCAGTACTTC. It is translated as CASGDRLGSEQYF.